This T cell receptor (beta chain) was obtained from a study of blood T cell repertoires in COVID-19. In the original processing: Quantification of nucleated cells was approximated via reference gene primer amplification. Some clones are missing from TCRdb's copy, which holds only in-frame ones; the method was immunoSEQ multiplex PCR. The D gene and trimming were derived from the DNA, and the V and J assignments and clone size from that table. The sample contains 350,000 to 500,000 clones, about 88% of which appear only once. V lost 5 bases and J lost 9, with 11 bases in between. The CDR3 length is 13 residues. The study drew participants aged about 18 to 95 years from some 24 US areas.

Sequencing was performed on PBMCs or T cells enriched from blood (not recorded which). The V call is TRBV12-3 or TRBV12-4, the J call TRBJ1-6; D is possibly TRBD1 (5 bases). The TCR comes from a woman between 18 and 29 years old who had been exposed to COVID-19. The CDR3 coding sequence is TGTGCCAGCAGTCAGTGGGGCAGTTCACCCCTCCACTTT. The encoded protein is CASSQWGSSPLHF.